This passage covers 5 T cell receptor beta chains from one sample sequenced in a study of glioma-infiltrating T cells. Using RNA template, CDR3s of TCR alpha and beta were amplified with iRepertoire arm-PCR. TCRdb re-called the multiplex PCR reads with MiXCR, one entry per CDR3 protein. The sample carries 17,000 or so distinct CDR3 sequences, roughly 60% recorded once. The sequenced sample consisted of glioma tissue, nonneoplastic brain tissue, or PBMCs (not recorded which). Receptor source: a human donor with low-grade glioma or glioblastoma, undergoing nonglioma brain surgery, or in good health (not recorded which).

The chain is built from TRBV19 and TRBJ1-5, with unresolved D. The germline gives CDR1 LNHDA, CDR2 SQIVND (reference sequence). Trimming removed 3 bases at V and 4 bases at J, with 10 bases between. The CDR3 has 14 amino acids. CDR3 residues: CASSILGRNQPQHF. The CDR3 region has the DNA TGTGCCAGTAGTATTCTCGGGCGAAATCAGCCCCAGCATTTT.

There are many counts of this clonotype. This rearrangement joins TRBV28 to TRBJ2-7; 12 bases fit TRBD1. This CDR3 comprises 15 residues. Germline CDR1 reads MDHEN; CDR2 reads SYDVKM. Trimming cost V 7 bases and J 6 bases; bases outside gene matches: 10. CDR3 nucleotide sequence: TGTGCCAGCACGCCGGGACAGGGGGCCCTTATCGAGCAGTACTTC. Protein product: CASTPGQGALIEQYF.

This chain links TRBV27 with TRBJ2-7; 10 bases are shared with TRBD2. J lost 4 bases, V lost 5 bases, and 5 bases had no gene match. CDR3 length: 14 amino acids. CDR1 and CDR2 from the germline V gene are MNHEY and SMNVEV (reference sequence). The CDR3 spells CASSKLAGRYEQYF. CDR3 DNA: TGTGCCAGCAGTAAACTAGCGGGAAGGTACGAGCAGTACTTC.

This clonotype is medium-sized in the sample. The chain combines TRBV6-2 or TRBV6-3 with TRBJ2-7, with D unresolved. The CDR3 is 11 residues long. V lost 6 bases to trimming and J lost 6 bases, with 9 bases between them. Germline assignment: CDR1 MNHEY and CDR2 SVGEGT. The CDR3 coding sequence is TGTGCCAGCAGCGCTAACAGCGAGCAGTACTTC. Protein sequence: CASSANSEQYF.

A note on this clonotype: One junction end disagrees with the germline gene, perhaps due to a read error. DNA of the CDR3: TGTGCCAGCATAAGGGACTTGAACACTGAAGCCTTCTTT. Its protein product is CASIRDLNTEAFF. The genes are TRBV2 and TRBJ1-1; tentative D call: TRBD1 (5 bases). CDR3 length: 13 residues. Germline CDR1 reads SNHLY; CDR2 reads FYNNEI.